This T cell receptor beta chain was sequenced during a study of blood T cell repertoires in COVID-19. For the study at large: The samples span acute and convalescent COVID-19 from the United States, Italy and Spain. Nucleic acid was either cDNA or gDNA, and it came from T cells, B-cell-depleted T cells, or PBMCs.

Authors' analysis steps: For nucleated cells, counts were estimated from reference gene primer amplification. TCRdb keeps only in-frame clones here, not all; method: immunoSEQ multiplex PCR. V and J calls plus clone size are reproduced from that table; the DNA served to infer D and trimming. The repertoire has about 59,000 clones, around 90% of them found once; the top ten carry 16%. V was clipped by 7 bases and J by 6 bases; unmatched bases: 7. The CDR3 is made up of 14 amino acids. The germline CDR1 and CDR2 sequences are SEHNR and FQNEAQ (reference sequence). The sequenced sample consisted of peripheral blood. This TCR derives from a man older than 75 with acute or convalescent COVID-19. The chain has TRBV7-9 and TRBJ2-3; 10 nucleotides align to TRBD1. CDR3: CASTNDRGHDTQYF. In nucleotides, the CDR3 is TGTGCCAGCACCAATGACAGGGGGCATGATACGCAGTATTTT.